What follows describes a single TCR beta chain. The data are from a study of T cell repertoires in cytomegalovirus infection. Trimming pared 5 bases from V and 1 base from J, leaving 12 bases between. The CDR3 extends over 15 amino acids. Germline loops: CDR1 SGHAT, CDR2 FQNNGV. Each CDR3 protein is one row after TCRdb ran MiXCR on the reads. The sample records some 400,000 distinct CDR3 sequences, approximately 31% being singletons. This TCR derives from a human donor in good health (CMV status not recorded). Some clones in this sample may be carry-over from other donors' samples. The specimen sequenced was PBMCs. The genes are TRBV11-2 and TRBJ1-3; D remains unclear. The CDR3 region has the DNA TGTGCCAGCAGCCTAAACGGACTTTCTGGAAACACCATATATTTT. Translated: CASSLNGLSGNTIYF.